This T cell receptor (beta chain) is drawn from a study of blood T cell repertoires in COVID-19 (dated by TCRdb to about 2020). Regarding the research as a whole: Samples covering the acute and convalescent phases of COVID-19 were provided by collaborators in the United States, Italy and Spain. The material from the prospective study consisted of cDNA or gDNA derived from T cells, B-cell-depleted T cells, or PBMCs. Deeply sampled blood TCRbeta repertoires from subjects exposed to, actively infected with, or recovered from COVID-19 were included in the dataset. The repertoires were released in a freely available public database meant as a resource for research on the immune response to SARS-CoV-2. The samples were drawn from two sources: the first 160 participants of the ongoing ImmuneRACE study, and 1,200 or so subjects contributed by 6 global collaborators. Sample metadata almost always included a de-identified subject ID, COVID-19 status, age in years and sex. Where available, HLA class I and class II types were taken from metadata supplied by the sample provider and were not determined by assay-based typing.

General conclusions and limits of the study: The quantity of clinical and demographic metadata differed by source and by participant and was supplied without curation.

A note on this clone: The clone's antigen remains unknown. Qualities for individual bases were not recorded, and no much larger clone is one base off.

TCRbeta CDR3 regions were amplified from genomic DNA using the immunoSEQ Assay, a bias-controlled multiplex PCR. The published analysis was carried out like this. Within the assay, amplification of reference gene primers was used to estimate how many nucleated cells each sample contained. To quantify the absolute abundance of each unique TCRbeta CDR3 rearrangement, sequence reads were collapsed and filtered. For each sample, productive Simpson clonality was calculated as the square root of Simpson's diversity index over productive rearrangements. The immuneACCESS repertoire file appears here via TCRdb, limited to in-frame rearrangements. These files lack a portion of the clones; in checked studies, under half of the deficit traces to unresolved V genes, and the cause of the others is not known. Clone size and the V and J calls come from that table; the DNA yielded D and trimming. For this sample there are around 330,000 clones; over 80% appear just once. The top ten clones comprise around 8.9% of the sample.

Participants in the prospective study were aged roughly 18 to 89 years, lived in 20 to 30 United States geographic areas, and enrolled through a virtual design. Cohort assignment in the prospective study relied on participant-reported clinical history from a screening survey and a study questionnaire. ImmuneRACE Cohort 3 recovered participants were defined by two consecutive negative NP/OP PCR tests, healthcare professional clearance, or symptom resolution. In the prospective study, mobile phlebotomists collected whole blood, serum and a nasopharyngeal or oropharyngeal swab from each participant. Prospective study participants could optionally give additional blood draws and questionnaires over an approximately two-month period. Before DNA extraction, prospective study blood samples were shipped either frozen or at room temperature. From its cysteine to its phenylalanine, the CDR3 spans 15 amino acids. The kept DNA is CDR3 alone, 45 bases in frame from the first base.

The TCR comes from a young woman who had recovered from COVID-19. Sequenced material: PBMCs or T cells enriched from blood (not recorded which). The chain was built from TRBV12-2 and TRBJ1-3; TRBD1 reflects the table's D call only, with no check against the DNA. TRBV12-2 is labeled a pseudogene. In nucleotide form, the sequence is TGTGCAAGTCGCTCCGGGACAGGGCCTGGAAACACCATATATTTT. This is translated as CASRSGTGPGNTIYF.